These 18 T cell receptor beta chains share one sample of origin, sequenced in a study of HIV-infected patients and healthy controls. Whole blood was used without fractionation, so all unsorted peripheral T cells were included. cDNA was made from 500 ng RNA using alpha and beta constant primers. Each of the alpha and beta chains got its own library through chain-specific third strand synthesis with indices. TCRdb re-analysed the 5' RACE reads in MiXCR, keeping a single row per CDR3 protein. This repertoire shows 6,100 or so distinct CDR3 sequences, about 10% found once; its top ten account for roughly 30%. The sample consisted of blood, taken before antiretroviral therapy. The receptor set was obtained from an adult with HIV infection.

This clonotype was seen repeatedly, ten times or more. The rearrangement joins TRBV5-4 to TRBJ2-5; 9 bases fit TRBD2. CDR1 and CDR2 from the germline V gene are SGHNT and YYREEE (reference sequence). The V gene end was trimmed by 1 base and the J gene end by 1 base; junction bases not matched to a gene: 2. This CDR3 is built from 15 residues. CDR3 in DNA: TGTGCCAGCAGCTTGACTAGCGGGTTCCAAGAGACCCAGTACTTC. It codes for CASSLTSGFQETQYF.

This clonotype was observed a handful of times. The rearrangement links TRBV5-1 to TRBJ1-1; 7 bases match TRBD1. There are 16 residues in the CDR3. Germline CDR1 SGHRS, CDR2 YFSETQ. Trimming took 4 bases from V and 1 from J; bases not matched to a gene: 10. The CDR3 sequence is CASSPFEGAPNTEAFF. Written as DNA, the CDR3 is TGCGCCAGCAGCCCATTTGAGGGGGCTCCGAACACTGAAGCTTTCTTT.

By its share, this clonotype is medium-sized. Here the CDR3 reads CASRETGGTEAFF. The CDR3 DNA follows: TGTGCCAGCAGGGAAACAGGGGGGACTGAAGCTTTCTTT. The V and J genes are TRBV2 and TRBJ1-1; 8 bases match TRBD1. Per germline, CDR1 SNHLY and CDR2 FYNNEI. Unmatched junction bases numbered 5, after V lost 6 bases and J lost 5 bases. The CDR3 loop spans 13 amino acids.

This clonotype showed up many times. The chain combines TRBV29-1 with TRBJ1-1; perhaps TRBD1 as D (6 bases). V gave up 4 bases and J gave up 0 bases, with 12 bases separating them. This CDR3 has 14 amino acids. Germline loops: CDR1 SQVTM, CDR2 ANQGSEA. CDR3 amino acids: CSVGMGGMNTEAFF. CDR3 in DNA: TGCAGCGTTGGCATGGGGGGCATGAACACTGAAGCTTTCTTT. The complete variable domain, with remaining parts taken from reference TRBV29-1 and TRBJ1-1, reads SAVISQKPSRDICQRGTSLTIQCQVDSQVTMMFWYRQQPGQSLTLIATANQGSEATYESGFVIDKFPISRPNLTFSTLTVSNMSPEDSSIYLCSVGMGGMNTEAFFGQGTRLTVV.

This clonotype was counted a few times. The chain combines TRBV28 with TRBJ2-1; D not resolved. Trimming removed 8 bases from V and 5 bases from J, with 16 bases in between. CDR3 size: 14 residues. The V gene's germline CDR1 is MDHEN and CDR2 SYDVKM. The CDR3 DNA reads TGTGCCAGCTCCACGACGGTCGGCCACAATGAGCAGTTCTTC. This encodes CASSTTVGHNEQFF.

This clonotype was observed many times. J is TRBJ1-5 and V is TRBV28, with a weak D call TRBD1 (6 bases). This CDR3 is 15 amino acids long. Between the trimmed V and J ends, which lost 7 bases and 1 base, there was a span of 14 bases. The germline V gene encodes CDR1 MDHEN and CDR2 SYDVKM. The CDR3 reads CASKLGQISNQPQHF. The DNA for the CDR3 is TGTGCCAGCAAACTCGGACAGATCAGCAATCAGCCCCAGCATTTT. Full variable domain (outside the CDR3, taken from reference TRBV28 and TRBJ1-5): DVKVTQSSRYLVKRTGEKVFLECVQDMDHENMFWYRQDPGLGLRLIYFSYDVKMKEKGDIPEGYSVSREKKERFSLILESASTNQTSMYLCASKLGQISNQPQHFGDGTRLSIL.

By sample fraction, this clonotype is medium-sized. The chain has TRBV25-1 and TRBJ2-7; D is unresolved. The V end lost 7 bases, the J end lost 9 bases, and 13 bases lay between the germline ends. Germline V gene sequence: CDR1 MGHDK, CDR2 SYGVNS. This CDR3 has 11 amino acids. CDR3 coding DNA: TGTGCCAGCACCGGCCTTTCGGGGCAGTACTTC. Translation: CASTGLSGQYF.

This clonotype was found a few times. The rearrangement uses TRBV6-1 and TRBJ2-2; maybe TRBD1 (6 bases). The ends were cut back, 6 bases at V and 1 base at J, with 9 bases in the middle. This CDR3 is built from 14 residues. Germline lookup yields CDR1 MNHNS and CDR2 SASEGT. The CDR3 region has the DNA TGTGCCAGCAGCCGGACAGAGAACACCGGGGAGCTGTTTTTT. Its translation is CASSRTENTGELFF.

This clonotype was detected many times. The chain carries TRBV5-1 and TRBJ2-7, with D perhaps TRBD1 (5 bases). Trimming stripped 3 bases from V and 6 bases from J, with 16 bases between. CDR3 length: 14 amino acids. Per germline, CDR1 SGHRS and CDR2 YFSETQ. The CDR3 DNA reads TGCGCCAGCAGCTCTAGGGGCTTTTGGGGCGAGCAGTACTTC. Protein sequence: CASSSRGFWGEQYF.

This sequence joins TRBV27 and TRBJ2-5; D is unresolved. CDR1 and CDR2 (germline): MNHEY, SMNVEV (reference sequence). Between the trimmed V and J ends, which lost 2 bases and 4 bases, there was a span of 14 bases. The CDR3 totals 15 residues. As DNA, the CDR3 is TGTGCCAGCAGTTTAGGGCAGCACCCCCGAGAGACCCAGTACTTC. Protein sequence: CASSLGQHPRETQYF.

This clonotype rates as medium-sized. The gene calls are TRBV19 and TRBJ1-2; D uncertain. V gave up 3 bases and J gave up 6 bases, with 11 bases separating them. CDR1 LNHDA and CDR2 SQIVND come from the germline V gene (reference sequence). There are 13 residues in the CDR3. CDR3 region: CASSMPSFDGYTF. CDR3 nucleotides: TGTGCCAGTAGTATGCCCTCCTTCGATGGCTACACCTTC.

This clonotype is classed as medium-sized. The CDR3 DNA follows: TGTGCCAGCAGTCGGGGGGCGTTATCTTTATCTGGAAACACCATATATTTT. It translates to CASSRGALSLSGNTIYF. The chain links TRBV28 to TRBJ1-3; the D gene is possibly TRBD1 (6 bases). The CDR3 totals 17 residues. The ends were cut back, 5 bases at V and 1 base at J, with 18 bases in the middle. CDR1 MDHEN and CDR2 SYDVKM come from the germline V gene.

This clonotype was observed at least ten times. This sequence joins TRBV7-2 and TRBJ1-5; no firm D call. The CDR3 is 18 residues long. Germline V gene lookup returns CDR1 SGHTA and CDR2 FQGNSA. V dropped 3 bases and J dropped 3 bases, with 21 bases sitting between them. CDR3 protein: CASSFLGVGRLDNQPQHF. CDR3 sequence (DNA): TGTGCCAGCAGCTTTTTAGGAGTGGGGAGATTAGACAATCAGCCCCAGCATTTT. The full variable domain, rest sourced from reference TRBV7-2 and TRBJ1-5, is GAGVSQSPSNKVTEKGKDVELRCDPISGHTALYWYRQSLGQGLEFLIYFQGNSAPDKSGLPSDRFSAERTGGSVSTLTIQRTQQEDSAVYLCASSFLGVGRLDNQPQHFGDGTRLSIL.

This clonotype is termed medium-sized (0.01 to 0.1%). The rearrangement links TRBV3-1 to TRBJ1-1, with D uncertain. In germline, CDR1 is LGHDT, CDR2 YNNKEL (reference sequence). This CDR3 spans 12 amino acids. Deletions cut 0 bases from V and 9 bases from J, with 8 bases between. The CDR3 nucleotides are TGTGCCAGCAGCCAAGATCCGGCACAAGCTTTCTTT. Amino acid sequence: CASSQDPAQAFF.

This clonotype has just a few counts. The chain recombines TRBV5-1 with TRBJ1-3, with D possibly being TRBD1 (6 bases). The CDR3 contains 15 residues. CDR1 is SGHRS, CDR2 YFSETQ, per germline. The V end lost 4 bases, the J end lost 0 bases, and 11 bases lay between the germline ends. The CDR3 bases are TGCGCCAGCAGCCGGACAGTCAACTCTGGAAACACCATATATTTT. The encoded protein is CASSRTVNSGNTIYF.

This sequence joins TRBV14 and TRBJ2-1; D call uncertain. There are 17 residues in the CDR3. CDR1 SGHDN and CDR2 FVKESK come from the germline V gene. Trimming pared 0 bases from V and 2 bases from J, leaving 14 bases between. The CDR3 spells CASSQELRSGPYNEQFF. The DNA for the CDR3 is TGTGCCAGCAGCCAAGAGTTGAGATCAGGTCCCTACAATGAGCAGTTCTTC.

On this clonotype: Compared with germline, one end of the junction differs, possibly owing to a read error. The CDR3 loop reads CASSLQALSLAFF. For the CDR3, the DNA is TGTGCTAGCAGTCTACAGGCTCTATCCCTAGCTTTCTTT. The chain couples TRBV27 to TRBJ1-1; maybe TRBD1 (5 bases). This CDR3 has 13 residues. Per germline, CDR1 MNHEY and CDR2 SMNVEV (reference sequence).

By share of the sample, this clonotype is medium-sized (0.01 to 0.1%). The V gene is TRBV24-1, the J gene TRBJ2-7, with 8 positions matching TRBD1. The CDR3 totals 13 residues. Germline V CDR1 and CDR2: KGHDR, SFDVKD. J lost 5 bases, V lost 3 bases, and 2 bases had no gene match. The CDR3 is CATSDPTGDEQYF. Written as DNA, the CDR3 is TGTGCCACCAGTGATCCGACAGGGGACGAGCAGTACTTC.